One and the same sample provided the 8 T cell receptor beta chains below, sequenced in a study of cytomegalovirus exposure and HLA in healthy donors. Researchers ran the PCR with 60 Vbeta and 13 Jbeta primers. Profiling relied on immunoSEQ multiplex PCR, and the TCRdb table lists in-frame clones only, not all of them. The profile shows 100,000 or so clones, 76% of them singletons. Material: PBMCs. The receptors here all came from a woman aged 50 to 60 in good health and CMV-seropositive.

This chain links TRBV5-5 with TRBJ2-1, with 7 bases that match TRBD1. This CDR3 comprises 15 residues. The V and J ends lost 2 bases and 5 bases, in that order; junction bases with no gene match: 7. Germline V gene lookup returns CDR1 SGHKS and CDR2 YYEKEE (reference sequence). The CDR3 DNA reads TGTGCCAGCAGCTTAGCCGGGACAGTTGACAATGAGCAGTTCTTC. Translating gives CASSLAGTVDNEQFF.

This clone was counted between two and nine times. V and J are TRBV6-1 and TRBJ1-1; D not resolved. Deletions cut 5 bases from V and 0 bases from J, with 7 bases between. Germline V gives CDR1 MNHNS, CDR2 SASEGT. This CDR3 contains 13 residues. The CDR3 is CASSPGVNTEAFF. In DNA, the CDR3 is TGTGCCAGCAGTCCCGGGGTGAACACTGAAGCTTTCTTT.

The chain employs TRBV7-9 and TRBJ1-5; D gene uncertain. Looked up from germline, CDR1 is SEHNR and CDR2 is FQNEAQ (reference sequence). The CDR3 consists of 14 residues. Trimming took off 0 bases at V and 4 bases at J, with 7 bases between the two ends. The CDR3 sequence is CASSLAGGNQPQHF. CDR3 nucleotides: TGTGCCAGCAGCTTAGCGGGAGGGAATCAGCCCCAGCATTTT.

The chain recombines TRBV11-1 with TRBJ1-1; D not certain. Germline CDR1 is SGHAT and CDR2 is FQDESV (reference sequence). CDR3 length equals 14 residues. V lost 5 bases and J 5 bases, leaving 15 bases between the germline ends. CDR3: CASSRTGSTTEAFF. For the CDR3, the DNA is TGTGCCAGCAGCCGTACCGGGAGCACAACTGAAGCTTTCTTT.

The chain combines TRBV10-3 with TRBJ1-2; no clear D. This CDR3 has 13 amino acids. The V gene's germline CDR1 is ENHRY and CDR2 SYGVKD. The V end lost 0 bases, the J end lost 3 bases, and 5 bases lay between the germline ends. The CDR3 protein is CAISESTDYGYTF. CDR3 sequence (DNA): TGTGCCATCAGTGAGTCTACGGACTATGGCTACACCTTC.

Comments on this clone: Other DNA sequences in this sample translate to the same CDR3. This chain connects TRBV7-9 to TRBJ1-1; tentatively, D is TRBD1 (5 bases). Germline V lookup: CDR1 SEHNR, CDR2 FQNEAQ (reference sequence). Deletions cut 5 bases from V and 2 bases from J, with 9 bases between. This CDR3 comprises 13 residues. The CDR3 DNA is TGTGCCAGCAGCCCTACAGGCAACACTGAAGCTTTCTTT. It specifies CASSPTGNTEAFF. The full variable domain, in which reference TRBV7-9 and TRBJ1-1 provide the parts outside the CDR3, is DTGVSQNPRHKITKRGQNVTFRCDPISEHNRLYWYRQTLGQGPEFLTYFQNEAQLEKSRLLSDRFSAERPKGSFSTLEIQRTEQGDSAMYLCASSPTGNTEAFFGQGTRLTVV.

The V call is TRBV27, the J call TRBJ2-7, with 8 bases lining up with TRBD1. The germline V gene has CDR1 MNHEY and CDR2 SMNVEV (reference sequence). CDR3 length: 13 residues. J lost 3 bases, V lost 8 bases, and 6 bases had no gene match. The chain's CDR3 is CASGIGQGYEQYF. The CDR3 coding sequence is TGTGCCAGCGGTATTGGACAGGGCTACGAGCAGTACTTC.

This chain connects TRBV9 to TRBJ2-5; TRBD2 agrees at 13 bases. The J call may not be correct, given that the DNA end is closer to TRBJ2-7. The CDR3 contains 16 residues. Germline CDR1 SGDLS, CDR2 YYNGEE. For the CDR3, the DNA is TGTGCCAGCAGCGTAGAGGGACTAGCGGGGCAGGACGAGCAGTACTTC. Its translation is CASSVEGLAGQDEQYF.